This T cell receptor beta chain was profiled in a study of cytomegalovirus exposure and HLA in healthy donors (dated by TCRdb to about 2017). Turning to the overall study: An earlier analysis of several hundred of the donors reported 276 Gb of sequence data and around 120 million unique TCR beta sequences obtained from around 180 million T cells. An early release covering around 630 HLA-typed donors comprised about 290 gigabases of sequencing data and tens of millions of unique TCR sequences. Of the 300 to 450 genotyped donors, 81% were placed in the genetic ancestry cluster associated with self-reported Caucasian donors. The study aimed to test whether cataloging public T cell receptors could reveal signatures of past pathogen exposure. Using immunosequencing, the study profiled T cell repertoires from fewer than 850 subjects and related those repertoires to cytomegalovirus serostatus. In addition to the first cohort of 650 to 750 subjects, a separate validation cohort of 130 or so different subjects was used. To predict cytomegalovirus infection status, the study brought together high-throughput TCR immunosequencing, statistical association of individual TCRs with disease status, and machine learning. To study patterns of TCR occurrence, a later analysis re-analyzed previously published TCR beta repertoires from several hundred donors and added high-resolution HLA genotyping. Rather than using new phenotypic data, the later analysis identified candidate immune exposures from TCR beta sequences and from how often those sequences occurred across donors. In an earlier analysis of 500 to 650 of the donors, high-throughput TCR beta sequencing was used to judge whether each TCR beta V gene segment behaved as functional or pseudogenic. Alongside the repertoire data, information on donor age, sex, ethnicity and CMV serostatus was compiled. A later genetic analysis used genome-wide SNP genotypes for about 55% of the 666 donors, treating that subset as a discovery cohort. Every discovery cohort repertoire had been produced on one sequencing platform. HLA typing covered class I and class II loci at four-digit resolution. The number of typed donors differed by locus: about 629-640 for A, B, C, DRB1 and DQB1; 500 to 550 for DQA1; about 600 for DPA1; and roughly 490 for DPB1. Because of strong linkage in the cohort, five DR-DQ haplotypes were treated as single units for association and clustering. Across around 400 genotyped donors of the cohort, an average of about 200,000 unique TCR beta nucleotide sequences per donor were sequenced, and around 20% of those sequences were non-productive. The investigation overall reported the following: In a later analysis, over 15,000 TCR beta sequences were associated with specific HLA alleles at a false discovery rate of 0.05. Because HLA typing was unavailable for some donors at each locus, only the typed subset was used in association tests. In an earlier analysis of 450 to 750 of the donors, most TCR beta V segments appeared in productive rearrangements about 87% or about 30% of the time, broadly matching IMGT annotations. Sequencing depth was assumed to be roughly uniform across donors in the presence/absence analyses, though that assumption may not hold. The only immune exposure information available for the cohort was CMV serostatus. The 87-base-pair reads could not distinguish some IMGT-functional V segments, including TRBV6-2 and TRBV6-3, so those segments were excluded. Three of the identified cytomegalovirus-associated TCR beta chains were confirmed in vitro to be specific for cytomegalovirus antigens. A later analysis found that HLA-associated TCR beta chains were more clonally expanded and had lower generation probabilities than equally common non-associated chains. In the study, approximately 150 TCR beta chains were listed as associated with cytomegalovirus. According to the authors, the approach could potentially be generalized to other disease states and immunological phenotypes. A later genetic analysis reported fewer N-insertions in productive TCRs among donors in an Asian-associated ancestry cluster than the roughly 620-donor mean. In both the original and validation cohorts, the classifier was reported to diagnose cytomegalovirus status with high specificity and sensitivity. In a later genetic analysis, a missense DCLRE1C variant was associated with V-gene and J-gene trimming of TCR beta chains, and the association was replicated in an independent cohort. The sequencing pipeline was judged likely to have produced a cluster of highly shared sequence variants as a technical artifact. A later analysis found that TCR association rates varied across HLA loci, with DRB1 alleles showing the most associated TCRs and HLA-C alleles the fewest. According to a later analysis, most CMV-associated TCR beta chains appeared to be HLA-restricted, and the HLA associations seemed to be driven largely by CMV exposure. A further reported finding was that TCR beta sequences accurately predicted the HLA-A and HLA-B alleles for most subjects in the first cohort. The cohort was sequenced for TCR beta chains only, and without alpha or paired-chain data the features that could be detected were limited. The earlier analysis of about 600 of the donors excluded roughly 16 rarely observed V segments, including chromosome 9 orphons, because counts were too low. According to a later analysis, parvovirus B19, influenza, CMV and Epstein-Barr virus appeared linked to several top co-occurrence clusters. Linkage disequilibrium might explain the correlated functional status among segregating V segments, but an unknown experimental factor could not be excluded. Most TCR sequences were seen in very few donors, while some public TCRs were found in many individuals. When HLA alleles, especially DR and DQ, strongly co-occurred, attributing TCR associations to individual alleles was difficult.

The library was made by the immunoSEQ multiplex PCR assay. For the multiplex PCR, a mixture combining 60 forward primers for TCR Vbeta segments and 13 reverse primers for TCR Jbeta segments was used. A multiplex PCR assay on genomic DNA amplified the CDR3 region of rearranged TCR beta genes. Amplified TCR beta libraries were sequenced as 87-base-pair reads on the Illumina HiSeq System. In the original analysis: Across the 670 or so repertoires, a later analysis counted 60 million to 90 million unique TCR beta chains, around 11 million of which were shared by at least two donors. Raw reads were error-corrected and collapsed into unique sequences with a nearest-neighbor algorithm that merged closely related sequences to remove PCR and sequencing errors. Alignment of CDR3 sequences to IMGT reference sequences was used to assign V, D and J gene segments. For a sequence to be retained, a match of at least six nucleotides was required to both a V gene segment and a J gene segment. Rearrangements were called productive when the CDR3 lacked stop codons and stayed in frame with V and J; all others were non-productive. Following IMGT convention, CDR3 was defined as the stretch from the second conserved V-encoded cysteine to the conserved J-encoded phenylalanine. The earlier analysis of 500 to 750 of the donors excluded any sequence lacking an unambiguous match to a single V gene segment. In an earlier analysis of about 590 of the donors, a V segment was called functional when productive rearrangements were above 56.7%, and segregating when the standard deviation between donors exceeded 5%. To diagnose cytomegalovirus status from the catalog of TCR beta chain sequences, a statistical classification framework was built. V and J gene assignment, in a later analysis, came from comparing TCR nucleotide sequences with IMGT/GENE-DB human TR gene sequences. Using the TCRdist pipeline, a later analysis assigned CDR3 sequences along with most-parsimonious VDJ recombination scenarios. In a later analysis, every TCR beta chain was defined by the combination of its CDR3 amino acid sequence and its V-gene family, and reads without a unique V-gene family were dropped. To address suspected cross-contamination and a sequencing artifact, a later analysis removed a few hundred highly shared, low-generation-probability nucleotide sequences. A later analysis calculated a clonal expansion index for each public chain from normalized within-repertoire ranks of inferred template counts. A later analysis computed generation probabilities with a VDJ recombination model fitted to out-of-frame rearrangements, and checked the results against IGoR. A later analysis scored TCR-TCR, TCR-HLA and TCR-CMV co-occurrence with hypergeometric tests, applying a repertoire-size bias correction to TCR pairs. False discovery rates were estimated in a later analysis by permuting HLA or CMV assignments 20 times. A later analysis grouped co-occurring TCRs with DBSCAN, adding TCRdist sequence similarity when clustering within HLA-allele-positive subsets. Co-occurrence clustering excluded repertoires with fewer than 30,000 or more than 120,000 public chains, plus five with anomalous nucleotide sharing. In its TCRdb copy, this immuneACCESS table keeps in-frame sequences only and misses some clones. Where compared with another copy, unresolved V genes explain less than half of these, and the others have no known cause. V, J and clone size were drawn from that table, and D and trimming were deduced from the DNA. The table kept for this sample lists about 53,000 clones. The ten largest make up over 10% of the sample.

The cohort was made up of hundreds of healthy bone marrow donors. At the time of sampling, all cohort members were nominally healthy, though unrecorded immune exposures were likely present. The donor was CMV seropositive and belonged to the group of more than 250 seropositive cohort members. Each donor provided a peripheral blood sample, and peripheral blood mononuclear cells were used for TCR beta sequencing. Genomic DNA extraction from the blood cell samples was performed with the Qiagen DNeasy Blood Extraction Kit. In regard to this clone: The antigen this receptor binds is unknown.

The CDR3, cysteine through phenylalanine, is 13 amino acids long. Only the CDR3 DNA is retained, 39 bases long and in frame from the first base. In the germline V gene, CDR1 corresponds to SGHRS and CDR2 to YFSETQ. After removal of 10 bases from V and 1 base from J, the junction retains 6 bases not matched to a gene. The sample taken for sequencing was PBMCs. The rearranged chain carries TRBV5-1 and TRBJ2-7; TRBD1 matches 9 bases in the middle. The receptor was derived from a young man in good health and CMV-seropositive. This receptor has the CDR3 CASKQGASYEQYF. The nucleotide sequence reads TGCGCCTCAAAACAGGGGGCGTCCTACGAGCAGTACTTC.